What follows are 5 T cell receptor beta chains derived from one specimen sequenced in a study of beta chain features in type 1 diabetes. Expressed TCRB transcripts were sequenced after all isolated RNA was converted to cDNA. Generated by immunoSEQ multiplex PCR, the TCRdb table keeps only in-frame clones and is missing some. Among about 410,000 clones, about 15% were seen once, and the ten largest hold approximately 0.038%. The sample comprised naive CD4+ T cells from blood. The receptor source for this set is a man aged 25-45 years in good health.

CDR3 region: CASSQPGGTGELFF. As DNA, the CDR3 is TGCGCCAGCAGCCAACCCGGGGGGACCGGGGAGCTGTTTTTT. The rearrangement joins TRBV4-1 to TRBJ2-2, with 7 bases that match TRBD2. Germline lookup yields CDR1 MGHRA and CDR2 YSYEKL. The CDR3 totals 14 residues. Germline trimming cut 2 bases from V and 5 bases from J; bases unmatched to any gene: 2.

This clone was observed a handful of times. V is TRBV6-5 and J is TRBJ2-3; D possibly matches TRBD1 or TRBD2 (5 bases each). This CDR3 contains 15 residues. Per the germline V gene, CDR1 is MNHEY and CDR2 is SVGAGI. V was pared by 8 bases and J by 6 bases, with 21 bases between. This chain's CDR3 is CASRTQALEGDTQYF. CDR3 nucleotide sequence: TGTGCCAGCCGAACCCAAGCACTAGAGGGGGATACGCAGTATTTT.

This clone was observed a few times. The CDR3 spells CASMGQGAKTQYF. The CDR3 DNA sequence: TGTGCCAGCATGGGACAGGGGGCTAAGACCCAGTACTTC. The chain employs TRBV7-2 and TRBJ2-5, with 12 nucleotides matching TRBD1. From germline, CDR1 is SGHTA and CDR2 FQGNSA. The CDR3 is 13 amino acids. The trim removed 7 bases at V and 6 bases at J, leaving 3 bases unmatched. Using reference TRBV7-2 and TRBJ2-5 for the parts outside the CDR3, the full variable domain is GAGVSQSPSNKVTEKGKDVELRCDPISGHTALYWYRQSLGQGLEFLIYFQGNSAPDKSGLPSDRFSAERTGGSVSTLTIQRTQQEDSAVYLCASMGQGAKTQYFGPGTRLLVL.

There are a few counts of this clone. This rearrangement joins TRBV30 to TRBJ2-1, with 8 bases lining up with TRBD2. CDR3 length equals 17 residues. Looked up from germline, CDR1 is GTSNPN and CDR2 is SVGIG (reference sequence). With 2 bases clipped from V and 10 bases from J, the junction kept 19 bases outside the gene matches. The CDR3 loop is CAWSRDFAGGLIGEQFF. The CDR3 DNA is TGTGCCTGGAGTCGGGACTTTGCGGGAGGCTTAATCGGGGAGCAGTTCTTC.

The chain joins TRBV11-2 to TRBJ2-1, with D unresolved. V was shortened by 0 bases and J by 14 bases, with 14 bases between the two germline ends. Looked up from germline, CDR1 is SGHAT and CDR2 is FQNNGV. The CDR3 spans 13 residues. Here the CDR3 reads CASSLEAVHHEFF. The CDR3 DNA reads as TGTGCCAGCAGCTTAGAGGCAGTACATCATGAGTTCTTC.